This TCR beta chain was identified during a study of blood T cell repertoires in COVID-19 (dated by TCRdb to about 2020). General notes on the study: Samples from collaborators originated in the United States, Italy and Spain and spanned both the acute and convalescent phases of COVID-19. Nearly every sample came with metadata listing a de-identified subject ID, COVID-19 status, age in years and sex. The dataset comprised deeply sampled blood TCRbeta repertoires from subjects exposed to, actively infected with, or recovered from COVID-19. The samples were drawn from the first 160 participants of the ongoing ImmuneRACE study and from over 950 subjects provided by 6 global collaborators. The repertoires were made available in a free public database intended to serve as a resource for research on the immune response to SARS-CoV-2. Where HLA class I and class II types were available, the types were taken from metadata supplied by the sample provider, not from assay-based typing. The prospective study material was composed of cDNA or gDNA derived from T cells, B-cell-depleted T cells, or PBMCs.

TCRbeta CDR3 regions were amplified from genomic DNA by means of the immunoSEQ Assay, a bias-controlled multiplex PCR. The original methods were these. The number of nucleated cells in each sample was estimated from the amplification of reference gene primers within the assay. Sequence reads were collapsed and filtered to measure the absolute abundance of every unique TCRbeta CDR3 rearrangement. Productive Simpson clonality was computed per sample as the square root of Simpson's diversity index over productive rearrangements. TCRdb obtained this table from immuneACCESS and retained in-frame rearrangements with V and J assigned. These tables miss some clones; where compared with another copy, unresolved V genes account for less than half of the shortfall, and the remainder is unexplained. The V and J calls and clone size come from that table; D and trimming were worked out from the DNA. The sample table lists 250,000 or so clones, nearly 90% of them with a count of one. The ten largest clones add up to more than 10% of the sample.

The investigation overall reported the following: The quantity of clinical and demographic metadata differed by source and by participant and was supplied without curation.

Note on this clone: Its antigen is unknown. No per-base quality is available; no much larger clone lies one base away.

Participants in the prospective study were enrolled through a virtual design, were aged roughly 18 to 100 years, and lived in approximately 25 United States geographic areas. In the prospective study, cohorts were assigned on the basis of participant-reported clinical history obtained from a screening survey and a study questionnaire. Recovered participants in ImmuneRACE Cohort 3 were defined by two consecutive negative NP/OP PCR tests, clearance by a healthcare professional, or resolution of symptoms. Each participant in the prospective study had whole blood, serum and a nasopharyngeal or oropharyngeal swab collected by mobile phlebotomists. Prospective study participants could optionally give additional blood draws and questionnaires over a roughly 2-month period. Before DNA extraction, prospective study blood samples were shipped either frozen or at room temperature. Taken from the germline V gene (reference sequence), the CDR1 and CDR2 loops are LGHDT and YNNKEL. The CDR3 goes from the cysteine to the phenylalanine over 15 residues. Just CDR3 DNA is preserved here, 45 bases in frame from base 1. Here V drops 1 base and J drops 9 bases, and the junction holds 6 bases not matched to any gene.

The sequenced sample consisted of PBMCs or T cells enriched from blood (not recorded which). In this chain, TRBV3-1 (or the pseudogene TRBV3-2) is recombined with TRBJ1-6; 7 junctional bases match TRBD1. This TCR was recovered from a man between 25 and 39 years old who had recovered from COVID-19. The DNA reads as follows: TGTGCCAGCAGCCAAGCCCAGGGGGTGAGTTCACCCCTCCACTTT. Protein translation: CASSQAQGVSSPLHF.